Following are 9 T cell receptor beta chains from one sample sequenced in a study of spatial heterogeneity in lung cancer. Regarding time point: blood at routine non-recurrence follow-up after resection. A single record per CDR3 protein comes from TCRdb applying MiXCR to the 5' RACE reads. Of fewer than 150,000 distinct CDR3 sequences listed, 10% to 13% are singletons. This sample comprised PBMCs, obtained at follow-up. These receptors all stem from a female donor with early-stage non-small cell lung cancer.

The rearrangement links TRBV6-5 to TRBJ1-2; D is perhaps TRBD1 (5 bases). Trimming stripped 2 bases from V and 1 base from J, with 8 bases between. There are 14 residues in the CDR3. CDR1 is MNHEY and CDR2 is SVGAGI in the germline V gene. The CDR3 protein is CASSYVGGNYGYTF. The DNA of the CDR3 is TGTGCCAGCAGTTACGTCGGGGGTAACTATGGCTACACCTTC.

In this sample, this clonotype turned up a few times. The V gene is TRBV5-5, the J gene TRBJ2-2, with a tentative D call TRBD1 (6 bases). Trimming left V 0 bases short and J 1 base short, with 13 bases between. CDR1 is SGHKS and CDR2 is YYEKEE in the germline V gene (reference sequence). The CDR3 consists of 17 residues. The DNA of the CDR3 is TGTGCCAGCAGCTTGGCCGGGCAGGGGCGGAACACCGGGGAGCTGTTTTTT. Translated, it gives CASSLAGQGRNTGELFF. Full variable domain (rest looked up from reference TRBV5-5 and TRBJ2-2): DAGVTQSPTHLIKTRGQQVTLRCSPISGHKSVSWYQQVLGQGPQFIFQYYEKEERGRGNFPDRFSARQFPNYSSELNVNALLLGDSALYLCASSLAGQGRNTGELFFGEGSRLTVL.

This chain's CDR3 is CASSPRGGAKGPLHF. CDR3 DNA sequence: TGTGCCAGCAGCCCAAGAGGAGGGGCAAAGGGACCCCTCCACTTT. The rearrangement links TRBV9 to TRBJ1-6, with D perhaps matching TRBD1 (5 bases). CDR3 length equals 15 residues. Trimming took 4 bases from V and 12 from J, leaving 20 bases between them. Germline assignment: CDR1 SGDLS and CDR2 YYNGEE.

This rearrangement joins TRBV12-3 or TRBV12-4 to TRBJ1-3; D remains unclear. The ends were cut back, 6 bases at V and 0 bases at J, with 18 bases in the middle. The CDR3 sequence is 17 residues long. CDR3 region: CASRPRPGRTSGNTIYF. CDR3 sequence (DNA): TGTGCCAGCAGACCCCGGCCCGGACGGACCTCTGGAAACACCATATATTTT.

The J gene is TRBJ1-1, the V gene TRBV18; 12 bases map to TRBD1. CDR1 KGHSH and CDR2 LQKENI come from the germline V gene. The CDR3 runs to 14 residues. With V trimmed by 6 bases and J by 5 bases, 4 bases remained unmatched. As DNA, the CDR3 is TGTGCCAGCTCCGGGACAGGGGGCGGGACTGAAGCTTTCTTT. The encoded protein is CASSGTGGGTEAFF.

The rearrangement uses TRBV21-1 and TRBJ2-7; the DNA was not compared with TRBD1, the D call given in the table. TRBV21-1 is tagged as a pseudogene. The CDR3 sequence is 17 residues long. The CDR3 DNA sequence: TGTGCCAGCAGCCTTTTTGTGGGGGACAGGGGATCCTACGAGCAGTACGTC. This codes for CASSLFVGDRGSYEQYV.

The chain carries TRBV5-3 and TRBJ2-3; 11 bases line up with TRBD2. TRBV5-3 is filed as an ORF, its function uncertain. V gave up 0 bases and J gave up 1 base; unmatched junction bases: 13. CDR3 length equals 20 residues. The CDR3 DNA reads as TGTGCCAGAAGCTTGGAAATACTAGCGGGAGAAGATTTGGGCACAGATACGCAGTATTTT. This gives the protein CARSLEILAGEDLGTDTQYF.

The table lists this clonotype with a few counts. V gene TRBV6-6 combines with J gene TRBJ2-5; D might be TRBD1 (5 bases). V was clipped by 6 bases and J by 4 bases, with 15 bases between them. The CDR3 is made up of 14 amino acids. Germline CDR1 MNHNY, CDR2 SVGAGI (reference sequence). CDR3 bases: TGTGCCAGCAGCACCTGGGCCCAGGGAGAGACCCAGTACTTC. This sequence encodes CASSTWAQGETQYF.

V is TRBV20-1 and J is TRBJ2-1; 7 bases are shared with TRBD2. The V segment lost 0 bases and the J segment 9 bases; nucleotides outside the gene matches: 14. The CDR3 sequence is 16 residues long. CDR1 DFQATT and CDR2 SNEGSKA come from the germline V gene (reference sequence). CDR3 sequence (DNA): TGCAGTGCTAGAGATGTAACCCGCGGGAGTTTCAGTGAGCAGTTCTTC. It codes for CSARDVTRGSFSEQFF.